The sequence of this T cell receptor (beta chain) was determined in a study of cytomegalovirus exposure and HLA in healthy donors. Regarding the study as a whole: It was likely that a cluster of highly shared sequence variants was a sequencing artifact. With later analysis, a missense DCLRE1C variant became linked to TCR beta V- and J-gene trimming.

As regards this clone: Its specificity is unknown. The junction departs from germline at one end; a sequencing error may be responsible.

The PCR was carried out with 60 Vbeta primers and 13 Jbeta primers. Original data processing: A later analysis tallied about 80 million unique TCR beta chains, 8.5 million to 11 million of them shared. TCRdb's table, derived via immunoSEQ multiplex PCR, lists solely in-frame clones and lacks some. The D gene and trimming were derived from the DNA, and the V and J assignments and clone size from that table. The sample comprises 75,000 to 80,000 clones, 60% to 85% of which are singletons, and less than 2% rests with the top ten. The CDR3 contains 11 residues. The germline V gene has CDR1 SGHAT and CDR2 FQNNGV.

The sequenced sample was PBMCs. The rearrangement joins TRBV11-2 to TRBJ2-7, with a tentative D call TRBD2 (5 bases). This TCR derives from a man aged 40-49 years in good health and CMV-seronegative. The CDR3 nucleotides are TGTGCCAGCAGCTTGAGGGCCGTGCAGCACTTC. This codes for CASSLRAVQHF. Looking up the rest from reference TRBV11-2 and TRBJ2-7 gives the full variable domain: EAGVAQSPRYKIIEKRQSVAFWCNPISGHATLYWYQQILGQGPKLLIQFQNNGVVDDSQLPKDRFSAERLKGVDSTLKIQPAKLEDSAVYLCASSLRAVQHFGPGTRLTVT.